This T cell receptor beta chain originates from a study of metastatic and nonmetastatic thyroid tumors. Across the study: Where malignant and benign thyroid patients were concerned, repertoires were compared across blood and tumor or nodule tissue. The study's findings and limits: As reported, TCR beta diversity in blood and tumor was significantly higher in malignant thyroid tumors than in benign nodules.

As concerns this clone: Its target is unknown. One end of the junction is discordant with germline, which a read error may explain.

In the source study's methods: It was from CDR3 differences across clinicopathological groups that a distant-metastasis classifier for papillary thyroid cancer was built. TCRdb ran MiXCR on the PCR reads. These V and J calls are TCRdb output, not the study's own analysis. The data show 15,000 to 20,000 clones, around 29% seen once. Each patient went into thyroid surgery without having received any treatment. This CDR3 has 14 amino acids. Per germline, CDR1 SGHAT and CDR2 FQNNGV. Sequencing was performed on blood. The genes are TRBV11-2 and TRBJ2-7, with 7 bases aligning to TRBD2. The origin of this receptor is a female donor with papillary thyroid cancer or a benign thyroid nodule (not recorded which). Some clones in this sample may be carry-over from other donors' samples. CDR3 in amino acids: CASSITSVSSEPYF. For the CDR3, the DNA is TGTGCCAGCAGCATAACTAGCGTTTCATCCGAGCCGTACTTC. The variable domain in full, completed from reference TRBV11-2 and TRBJ2-7, reads EAGVAQSPRYKIIEKRQSVAFWCNPISGHATLYWYQQILGQGPKLLIQFQNNGVVDDSQLPKDRFSAERLKGVDSTLKIQPAKLEDSAVYLCASSITSVSSEPYFGPGTRLTVT.